This TCR beta chain was retrieved from a study of shared clonotypes between healthy human individuals. On sorted subsets, replicate PCRs used about 0.2 ug DNA, or tens of thousands of T cell genomes. Only in-frame clones appear in the TCRdb table, and some are missing; sequencing was by immunoSEQ multiplex PCR. The sample includes 950,000 to 1,200,000 clones, roughly 80% of them seen just once. As to this clone: The antigen remains undetermined.

Study-level results: Only a few donors were included, so the genetic and exposure-history diversity represented was limited. Apart from blood, nothing was sampled; tissue repertoires likely differ. Sorted-subset sequencing, rarefaction showed, was incomplete despite large depth.

Germline assignment: CDR1 SGHNT and CDR2 YENEEA. V dropped 0 bases and J dropped 5; count of bases not matched to a gene: 6. CDR3 length equals 17 residues. This receptor was identified in a man aged 18 to 30 in good health. Some clones in this sample may be carry-over from other donors' samples. The rearrangement joins TRBV11-3 to TRBJ2-4, with 11 bases fitting TRBD2. The specimen was memory CD4+ T cells from PBMCs. Subset indicated: CD45RA-negative fraction. DNA of the CDR3: TGTGCCAGCAGCTTAGATTATAGCGGGAGGGACGAAAACATTCAGTACTTC. The encoded protein is CASSLDYSGRDENIQYF.